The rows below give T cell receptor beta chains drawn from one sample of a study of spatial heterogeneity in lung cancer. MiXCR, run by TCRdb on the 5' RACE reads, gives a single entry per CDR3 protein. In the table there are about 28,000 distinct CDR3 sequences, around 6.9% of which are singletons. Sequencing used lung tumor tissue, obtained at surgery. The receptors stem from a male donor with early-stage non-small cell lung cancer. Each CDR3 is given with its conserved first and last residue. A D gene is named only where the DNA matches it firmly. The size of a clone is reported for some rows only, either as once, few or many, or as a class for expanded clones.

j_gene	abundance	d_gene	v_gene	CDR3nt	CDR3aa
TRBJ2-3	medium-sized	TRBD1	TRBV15	TGTGCCACCAGCATTAACAGGGGACGGATAAGCACAGATACGCAGTATTTT	CATSINRGRISTDTQYF
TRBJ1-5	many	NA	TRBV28	TGTGCCAGCAGTTTTGCGGCACAGCCCCAGCATTTT	CASSFAAQPQHF
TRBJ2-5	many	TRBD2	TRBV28	TGTGCCAGCAGTTTATTGGGGCAGCGGGGGGCCCAAGAGACCCAGTACTTC	CASSLLGQRGAQETQYF
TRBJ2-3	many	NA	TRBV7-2	TGTGCCAGCAGCTTACAAGCGACTAGCACAGATACGCAGTATTTT	CASSLQATSTDTQYF
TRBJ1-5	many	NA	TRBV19	TGTGCCACCAGGACAGAGTTTCAGCCCCAGCATTTT	CATRTEFQPQHF
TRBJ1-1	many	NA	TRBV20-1	TGCAGTGCCCAACACGAAAACACTGAAGCTTTCTTT	CSAQHENTEAFF
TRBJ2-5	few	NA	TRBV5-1	TGCGCCAGCAGCTTGGCCGGTGGGGAGCAAGAGACCCAGTACTTC	CASSLAGGEQETQYF
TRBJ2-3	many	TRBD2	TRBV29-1	TGCAGCGTTGAAGGTCTAGCGGGTACAGATACGCAGTATTTT	CSVEGLAGTDTQYF
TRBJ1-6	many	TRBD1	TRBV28	TGTGCCAGCAGTCGGTCGGACAGGGGTAATTCACCCCTCCACTTT	CASSRSDRGNSPLHF
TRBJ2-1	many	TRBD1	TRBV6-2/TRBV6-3	TGTGCCAGCACCGACAGGGTGAATGAGCAGTTCTTC	CASTDRVNEQFF
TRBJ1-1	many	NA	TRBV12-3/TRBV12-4	TGTGCCAGCAGTCCTTCCTCAGGGTTCACTGAAGCTTTCTTT	CASSPSSGFTEAFF
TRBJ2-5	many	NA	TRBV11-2	TGTGCCAGCAGCTTACCCCTACGGGGTCCCGAGACCCAGTACTTC	CASSLPLRGPETQYF
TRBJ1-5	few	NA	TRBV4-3	TGCGCCAGCAGCCCATCCGTCCAGGAGCCCCAGCATTTT	CASSPSVQEPQHF
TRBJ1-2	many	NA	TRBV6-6	TGTGCCAGCAGTCTACCCTCTGACAGGATGAGGGGCTACACCTTC	CASSLPSDRMRGYTF
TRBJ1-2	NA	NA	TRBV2	TGTGCCAGCAGGAACAGGGTAGAGGTCTATGGCTACACCTTC	CASRNRVEVYGYTF
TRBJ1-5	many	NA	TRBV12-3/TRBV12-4	TGTGCCAGCAGTTCTCAAGGTGGTCAGCCCCATTTT	CASSSQGGQPHF
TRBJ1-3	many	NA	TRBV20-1	TGCAGTGCTATATTGGATGGAAACACCATATATTTT	CSAILDGNTIYF
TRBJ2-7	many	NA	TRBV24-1	TGTGCCACCAGTGATCCCCGGGGAGGCGACAGTACTTACGAGCAGTACTTC	CATSDPRGGDSTYEQYF
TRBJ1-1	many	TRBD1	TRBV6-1	TGTGCCAGCAGTCAGGGGGCCAGGGGCACTGAAGCTTTCTTT	CASSQGARGTEAFF
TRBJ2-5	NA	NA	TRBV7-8	TGTGCCAGCAGCTTAGCAGGGTCGGAGACCCAGTACTTC	CASSLAGSETQYF
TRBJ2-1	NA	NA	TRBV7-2	TGTGCCAGCAGCTCCCGACGGGGCAATGAGCAGTTCTTC	CASSSRRGNEQFF
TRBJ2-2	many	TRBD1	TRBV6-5	TGTGCCAGCAGTTGGGACAGCAACACCGGGGAGCTGTTTTTT	CASSWDSNTGELFF
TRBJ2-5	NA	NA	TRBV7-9	TGTGCCAGCAGCCCGGGGCCCAGCCGCCAAGAGACCCAGTACTTC	CASSPGPSRQETQYF
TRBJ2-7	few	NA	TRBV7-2	TGTGCCAGCAGCCCCTCAGGGAATTCCTACGAGCAGTACTTC	CASSPSGNSYEQYF
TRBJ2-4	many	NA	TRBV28	TGTGCCAGCAGTTTAGGGGCCCCTTTCTTAGCCAAAAACATTCAGTACTTC	CASSLGAPFLAKNIQYF
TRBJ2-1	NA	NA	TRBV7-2	TGTGCCAGCAGCTTAGAGTTAACTTTGGAGCAGTTCTTC	CASSLELTLEQFF
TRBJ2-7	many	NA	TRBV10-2	TGCGCCAGCAGTTCCAGCTCCTACGAGCAGTACTTC	CASSSSSYEQYF
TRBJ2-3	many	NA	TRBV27	TGTGCCAGCAGCCTTTTCGGGACACTCACAGATACGCAGTATTTT	CASSLFGTLTDTQYF
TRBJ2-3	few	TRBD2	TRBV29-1	TGCAGCGTGGACGCTCTTACTAGCGGGGTCACAGATACGCAGTATTTT	CSVDALTSGVTDTQYF
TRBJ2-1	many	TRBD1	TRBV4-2	TGTGCCAGCAGCCTCCGGGACAGGGCAGACAATGAGCAGTTCTTC	CASSLRDRADNEQFF
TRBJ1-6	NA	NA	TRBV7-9	TGTGCCAGCAGACAATCGGGGGCTATGTATTCACCCCTCCACTTT	CASRQSGAMYSPLHF
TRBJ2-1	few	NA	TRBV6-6	TGTGCCAGCAGTTACCACAATGAGCAGTTCTTC	CASSYHNEQFF
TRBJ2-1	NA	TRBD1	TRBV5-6	TGTGCCAGCAACTTTGACAGGGACAATGAGCAGTTCTTC	CASNFDRDNEQFF
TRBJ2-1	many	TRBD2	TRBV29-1	TGCAGCGCCCTAGCCGGGAGGGTAGGGTTCTTC	CSALAGRVGFF
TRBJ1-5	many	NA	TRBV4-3	TGCGCCAGCAGCCGAGAACTGGGGGGAAGGGGATCCAGCAATCAGCCCCAGCATTTT	CASSRELGGRGSSNQPQHF
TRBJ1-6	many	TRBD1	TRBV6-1	TGTGCCAGCAGCCAGGGGGGAAATTCACCCCTCCACTTT	CASSQGGNSPLHF
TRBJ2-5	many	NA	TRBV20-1	TGCAGTGCTAGAGACTCTACCCGTCTAGGGGAGACCCAGTACTTC	CSARDSTRLGETQYF
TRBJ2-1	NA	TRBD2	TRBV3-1	TGTGCCAGCAGCCAAGATCGCCCTAGCGGGGGGGCCTACAATGAGCAGTTCTTC	CASSQDRPSGGAYNEQFF
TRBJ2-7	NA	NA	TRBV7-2	TGTGCCAGCAGCCCCGGAACAGGGTTCCCCTCCGAGCAGTACTTC	CASSPGTGFPSEQYF
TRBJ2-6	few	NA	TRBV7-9	TGTGCCAGCAGCTTATTCGGTGCCGGGGCCAACGTCCTGACTTTC	CASSLFGAGANVLTF
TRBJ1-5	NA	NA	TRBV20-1	TGCAGTGTATATAGGGGGAACCAGCCCCAGCATTTT	CSVYRGNQPQHF
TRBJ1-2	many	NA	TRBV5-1	TGCGCCAGCCGGACAGATCTTAACTATGGCTACACCTTC	CASRTDLNYGYTF
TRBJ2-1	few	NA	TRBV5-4	TGTGCCAGCAGCTTGGGTCTCAGGGGTGACAATGAGCAGTTCTTC	CASSLGLRGDNEQFF
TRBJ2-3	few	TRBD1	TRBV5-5	TGTGCCAGCAGCCCCCGGACAGGGGGTATGAGCACAGATACGCAGTATTTT	CASSPRTGGMSTDTQYF
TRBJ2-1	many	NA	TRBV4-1	TGCGCCAGCAGCCAAGAGGGCCTGAACGATGAGCAGTTCTTC	CASSQEGLNDEQFF
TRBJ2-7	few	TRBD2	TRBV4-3	TGCGCCAGCAGCCCGGGACTAGCGGGTCGGGAGCAGTACTTC	CASSPGLAGREQYF
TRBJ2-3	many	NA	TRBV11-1	TGTGCCAGCAGCTTCCAGGGGGGAATCGATACGCAGTATTTT	CASSFQGGIDTQYF
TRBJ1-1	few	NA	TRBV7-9	TGTGCCAGCAGCTTAAATTCAATGGAACAGGTAAAAGGGAACACTGAAGCTTTCTTT	CASSLNSMEQVKGNTEAFF
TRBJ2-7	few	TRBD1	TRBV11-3	TGTGCCAGCAGCCCTCGGACAGGCTACGAGCAGTACTTC	CASSPRTGYEQYF
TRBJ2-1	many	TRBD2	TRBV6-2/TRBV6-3	TGTGCCAGCAGTTACTTTTTTAGCGGGGGGGCCTTTCCTGAGCAGTTCTTC	CASSYFFSGGAFPEQFF
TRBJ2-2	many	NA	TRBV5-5	TGTGCCAGCAGCTCAAGGCAGATCGCGAACACCGGGGAGCTGTTTTTT	CASSSRQIANTGELFF
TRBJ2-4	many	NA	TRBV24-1	TGTGCCACCAGTGACGCCACAGGGTACATTCAGTACTTC	CATSDATGYIQYF
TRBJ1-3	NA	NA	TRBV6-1	TGTGCCAGCAGTCTGGGCCTCTCCGGAGGAAACACCATATATTTT	CASSLGLSGGNTIYF
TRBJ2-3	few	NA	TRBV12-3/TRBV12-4	TGTGCCAGCAGTCCCGGAGGCGTCGCCTACACAGATACGCAGTATTTT	CASSPGGVAYTDTQYF
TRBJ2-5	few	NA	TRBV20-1	TGCAGTGCTCCCTACCGGGACGGTGAGACCCAGTACTTC	CSAPYRDGETQYF
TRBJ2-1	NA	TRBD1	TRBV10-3	TGTGCCATCGCCGCAGGGGGCCCTCCTTACAATGAGCAGTTCTTC	CAIAAGGPPYNEQFF
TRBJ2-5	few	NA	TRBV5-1	TGCGCCAGCAGCCCGGGGCCTGAAGAGACCCAGTACTTC	CASSPGPEETQYF
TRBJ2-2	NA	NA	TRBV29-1	TGCAGCGTTGTCCTTGGGACACTTGCGAACACCGGGGAGCTGTTTTTT	CSVVLGTLANTGELFF
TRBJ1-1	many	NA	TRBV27	TGTGCCAGTGGGGGAAGGAACACTGAAGCTTTCTTT	CASGGRNTEAFF